The 6 T cell receptor beta chains given below trace back to one sample, sequenced in a study of regulatory T cells in long-lasting Graves disease. TCR beta libraries were built with iRepertoire HTBI primers and Arm-PCR of CDR3 regions. Each CDR3 protein is one row after TCRdb ran MiXCR on the multiplex PCR reads. Altogether 600,000 to 850,000 distinct CDR3 sequences are present, around 32% being singletons, with the ten largest covering about 40%. Time point here: persistent/refractory GD, antithyroid drugs over 5 years with positive TRAb. After RNA was extracted from PBMCs, the TCR library was made from it. This sample comprised peripheral blood mononuclear cells (PBMCs), obtained when the disease was refractory, from a patient treated with antithyroid drugs. The source is a female donor with Graves disease.

This clonotype was counted at least ten times. The chain is built from TRBV6-1 and TRBJ2-7; TRBD2 aligns across 12 bases. With V trimmed by 5 bases and J by 6 bases, 8 bases remained unmatched. The V gene's germline CDR1 is MNHNS and CDR2 SASEGT. This CDR3 has 15 residues. DNA of the CDR3: TGTGCCAGCAGTCCTGGACTAGCGGGAAGATCCGAGCAGTACTTC. This encodes CASSPGLAGRSEQYF.

This clonotype was found a few times. The rearrangement links TRBV9 to TRBJ2-1; 10 bases match TRBD2. CDR1 is SGDLS and CDR2 is YYNGEE in the germline V gene. V was pared by 0 bases and J by 8 bases, with 11 bases of the junction left unmatched. The CDR3 totals 17 residues. CDR3 DNA sequence: TGTGCCAGCAGCGTAGGTTCTAGCGGGAGTCATCCCCATGAGCAGTTCTTC. It encodes CASSVGSSGSHPHEQFF.

In the case of this clonotype: The likely explanation is a read error, given a far larger clone one base away. V gene TRBV6-2 or TRBV6-3 combines with J gene TRBJ1-2; TRBD1 is a possible D gene (5 bases). Germline loops: CDR1 MNHEY, CDR2 SVGEGT. The CDR3 spans 12 residues. The DNA of the CDR3 is TGTGCCAGCAGTTCAGGGTCCGATGGCTGCACCTTC. This translates into CASSSGSDGCTF.

This clonotype was counted at least ten times. This rearrangement joins TRBV12-3 or TRBV12-4 to TRBJ1-2, with a weak D call TRBD1 (6 bases). The CDR3 is made up of 13 amino acids. Trimming took off 2 bases at V and 8 bases at J, with 12 bases between the two ends. The CDR3 nucleotides are TGTGCCAGCAGTTTAAGACAGGACAACGGCTACACCTTC. It specifies CASSLRQDNGYTF.

This sequence joins TRBV14 and TRBJ1-1, with D hard to call. Germline loops: CDR1 SGHDN, CDR2 FVKESK. The CDR3 covers 14 residues. V was shortened by 3 bases and J by 0 bases, with 8 bases between the two germline ends. The DNA for the CDR3 is TGTGCCAGCAGCCATAACGTAATGAACACTGAAGCTTTCTTT. Protein product: CASSHNVMNTEAFF.

The rearrangement uses TRBV9 and TRBJ1-6, with D possibly being TRBD1 (6 bases). Deletions cut 0 bases from V and 8 bases from J, with 12 bases between. The CDR3 extends over 15 amino acids. Germline CDR1 SGDLS, CDR2 YYNGEE. The CDR3 here is CASSVAWTADSPLHF. The CDR3 DNA reads TGTGCCAGCAGCGTAGCTTGGACAGCCGATTCACCCCTCCACTTT.